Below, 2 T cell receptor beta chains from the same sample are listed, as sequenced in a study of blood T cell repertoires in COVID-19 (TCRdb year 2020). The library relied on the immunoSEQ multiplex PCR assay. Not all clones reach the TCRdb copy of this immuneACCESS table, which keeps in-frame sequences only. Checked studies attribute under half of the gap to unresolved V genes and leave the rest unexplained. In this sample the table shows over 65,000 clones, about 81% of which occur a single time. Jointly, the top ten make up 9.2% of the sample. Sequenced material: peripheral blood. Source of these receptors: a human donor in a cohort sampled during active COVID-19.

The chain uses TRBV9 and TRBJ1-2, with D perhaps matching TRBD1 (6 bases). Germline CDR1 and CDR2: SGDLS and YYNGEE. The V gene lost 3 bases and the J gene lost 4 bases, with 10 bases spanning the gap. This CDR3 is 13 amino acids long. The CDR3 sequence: CASSEGQSYGYTF. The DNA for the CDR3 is TGTGCCAGCAGCGAAGGACAGTCCTATGGCTACACCTTC.

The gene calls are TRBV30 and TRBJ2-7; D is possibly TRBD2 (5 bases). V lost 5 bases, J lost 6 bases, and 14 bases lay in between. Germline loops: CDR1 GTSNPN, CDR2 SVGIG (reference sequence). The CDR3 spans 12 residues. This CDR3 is CAWSWTSGEQYF. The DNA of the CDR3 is TGTGCCTGGTCTTGGACTTCTGGCGAGCAGTACTTC. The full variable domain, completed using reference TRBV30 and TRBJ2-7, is SQTIHQWPATLVQPVGSPLSLECTVEGTSNPNLYWYRQAAGRGLQLLFYSVGIGQISSEVPQNLSASRPQDRQFILSSKKLLLSDSGFYLCAWSWTSGEQYFGPGTRLTVT.